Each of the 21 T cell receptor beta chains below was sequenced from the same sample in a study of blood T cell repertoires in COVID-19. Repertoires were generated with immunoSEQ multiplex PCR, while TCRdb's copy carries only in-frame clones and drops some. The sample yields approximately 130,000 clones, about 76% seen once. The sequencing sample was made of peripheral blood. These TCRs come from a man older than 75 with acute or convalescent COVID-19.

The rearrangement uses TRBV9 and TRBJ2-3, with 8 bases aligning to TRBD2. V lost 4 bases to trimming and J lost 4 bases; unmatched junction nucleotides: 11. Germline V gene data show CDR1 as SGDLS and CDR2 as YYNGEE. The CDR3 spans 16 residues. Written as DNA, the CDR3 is TGTGCCAGCAGCTTCAGCGGGGGCCCGCCAGCAGATACGCAGTATTTT. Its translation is CASSFSGGPPADTQYF.

Written as DNA, the CDR3 is TGCGCCAGCAGCCAAGATACCGGGACAGGGGCCCGTGGTGAGCAGTTCTTC. Translation: CASSQDTGTGARGEQFF. J is TRBJ2-1 and V is TRBV4-1; 10 bases fit TRBD1. Germline loops: CDR1 MGHRA, CDR2 YSYEKL. With V trimmed by 0 bases and J by 9 bases, 11 bases remained unmatched. This CDR3 region has 17 residues.

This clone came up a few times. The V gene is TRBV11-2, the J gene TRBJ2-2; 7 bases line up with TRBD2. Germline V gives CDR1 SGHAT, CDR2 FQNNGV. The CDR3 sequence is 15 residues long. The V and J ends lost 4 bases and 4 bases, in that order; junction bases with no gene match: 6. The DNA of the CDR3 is TGTGCCAGCAGCTATATGGGAGGGGTCACCGGGGAGCTGTTTTTT. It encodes CASSYMGGVTGELFF.

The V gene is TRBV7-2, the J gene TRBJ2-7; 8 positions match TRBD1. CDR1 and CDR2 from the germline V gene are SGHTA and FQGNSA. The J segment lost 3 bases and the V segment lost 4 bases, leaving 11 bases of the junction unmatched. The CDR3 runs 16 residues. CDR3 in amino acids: CASSSLSGTGHYEQYF. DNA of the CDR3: TGTGCCAGCAGCTCACTATCCGGGACAGGACACTACGAGCAGTACTTC.

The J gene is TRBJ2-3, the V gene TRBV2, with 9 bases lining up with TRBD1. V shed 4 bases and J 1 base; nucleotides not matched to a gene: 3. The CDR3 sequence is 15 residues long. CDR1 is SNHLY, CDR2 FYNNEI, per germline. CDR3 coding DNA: TGTGCCAGCAGTGCAAGGACAGGGGGCACAGATACGCAGTATTTT. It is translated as CASSARTGGTDTQYF.

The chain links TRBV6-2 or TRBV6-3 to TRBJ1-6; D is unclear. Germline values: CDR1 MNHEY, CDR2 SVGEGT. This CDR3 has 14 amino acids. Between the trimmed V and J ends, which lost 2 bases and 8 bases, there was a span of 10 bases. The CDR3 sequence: CASSYEGSDSPLHF. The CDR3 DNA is TGTGCCAGCAGTTACGAGGGATCCGATTCACCCCTCCACTTT.

The CDR3 nucleotides read TGTGCCAGCACCATATACGGCGGTTTTTCCTATGGCTACACCTTC. Translation: CASTIYGGFSYGYTF. The chain is built from TRBV5-6 and TRBJ1-2; D is ambiguous. This CDR3 spans 15 amino acids. The germline gives CDR1 SGHDT, CDR2 YYEEEE. With 6 bases removed from V and 4 bases from J, the gap between germline ends came to 19 bases.

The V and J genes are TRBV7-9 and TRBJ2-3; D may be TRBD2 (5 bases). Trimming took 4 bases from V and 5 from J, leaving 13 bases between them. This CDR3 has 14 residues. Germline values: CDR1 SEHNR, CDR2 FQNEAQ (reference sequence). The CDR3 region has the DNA TGTGCCAGCAGCTCGAGAGGAGGACGAGATACGCAGTATTTT. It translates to CASSSRGGRDTQYF. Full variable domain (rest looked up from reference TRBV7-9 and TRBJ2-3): DTGVSQNPRHKITKRGQNVTFRCDPISEHNRLYWYRQTLGQGPEFLTYFQNEAQLEKSRLLSDRFSAERPKGSFSTLEIQRTEQGDSAMYLCASSSRGGRDTQYFGPGTRLTVL.

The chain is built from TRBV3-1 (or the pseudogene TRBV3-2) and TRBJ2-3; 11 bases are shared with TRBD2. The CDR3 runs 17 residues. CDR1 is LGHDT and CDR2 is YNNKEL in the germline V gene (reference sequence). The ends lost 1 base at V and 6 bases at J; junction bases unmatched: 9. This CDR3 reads CASSQVASGGFRDTQYF. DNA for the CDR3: TGTGCCAGCAGCCAAGTTGCTAGCGGGGGGTTTAGGGATACGCAGTATTTT.

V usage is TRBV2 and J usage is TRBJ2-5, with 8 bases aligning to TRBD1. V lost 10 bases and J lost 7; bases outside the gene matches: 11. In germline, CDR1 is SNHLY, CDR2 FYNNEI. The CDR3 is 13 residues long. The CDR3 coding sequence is TGTGCCACCGGGACAGGCCAGGGGGGGACCCAGTACTTC. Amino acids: CATGTGQGGTQYF.

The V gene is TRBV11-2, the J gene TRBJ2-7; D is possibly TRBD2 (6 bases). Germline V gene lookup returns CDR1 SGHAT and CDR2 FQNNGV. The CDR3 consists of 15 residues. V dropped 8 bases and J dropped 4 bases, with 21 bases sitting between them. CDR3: CASATYRGGLYEQYF. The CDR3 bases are TGTGCCAGCGCGACCTACCGGGGAGGCCTTTACGAGCAGTACTTC.

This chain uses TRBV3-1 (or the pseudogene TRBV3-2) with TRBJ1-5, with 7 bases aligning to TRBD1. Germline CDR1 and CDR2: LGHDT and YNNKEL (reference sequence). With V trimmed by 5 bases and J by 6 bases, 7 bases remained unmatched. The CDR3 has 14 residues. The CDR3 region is CASSNRQGGQPQHF. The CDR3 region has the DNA TGTGCCAGCAGCAATAGACAGGGCGGTCAGCCCCAGCATTTT.

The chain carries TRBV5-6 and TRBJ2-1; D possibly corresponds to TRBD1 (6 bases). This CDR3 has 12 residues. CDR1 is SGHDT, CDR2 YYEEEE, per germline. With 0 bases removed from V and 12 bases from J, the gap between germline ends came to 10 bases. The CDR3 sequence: CASSLATGGQFF. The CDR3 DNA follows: TGTGCCAGCAGCTTGGCGACAGGCGGGCAGTTCTTC.

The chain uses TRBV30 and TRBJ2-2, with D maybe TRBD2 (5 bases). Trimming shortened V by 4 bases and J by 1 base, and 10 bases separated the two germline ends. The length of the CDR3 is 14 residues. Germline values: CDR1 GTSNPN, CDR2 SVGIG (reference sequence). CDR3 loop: CAWIGRGNTGELFF. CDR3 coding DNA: TGTGCCTGGATTGGACGGGGGAACACCGGGGAGCTGTTTTTT.

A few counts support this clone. The CDR3: CASSPTGSDTQYF. In DNA form, the CDR3 reads TGTGCCAGCAGCCCTACAGGGTCAGATACGCAGTATTTT. The rearrangement joins TRBV5-4 to TRBJ2-3; weak D call: TRBD1 (6 bases). The CDR3 covers 13 residues. Germline lookup yields CDR1 SGHNT and CDR2 YYREEE (reference sequence). Trimming took off 4 bases at V and 4 bases at J, with 10 bases between the two ends.

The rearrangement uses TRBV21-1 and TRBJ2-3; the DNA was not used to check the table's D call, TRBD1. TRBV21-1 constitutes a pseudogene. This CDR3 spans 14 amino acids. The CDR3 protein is CASSRTGITDTQYF. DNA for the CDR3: TGTGCCAGCAGCCGGACAGGAATCACAGATACGCAGTATTTT.

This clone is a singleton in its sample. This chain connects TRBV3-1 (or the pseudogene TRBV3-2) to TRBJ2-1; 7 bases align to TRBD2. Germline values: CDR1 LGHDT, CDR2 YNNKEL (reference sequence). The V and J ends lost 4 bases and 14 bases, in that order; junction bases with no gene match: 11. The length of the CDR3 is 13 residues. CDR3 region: CASSLPPWGGEFF. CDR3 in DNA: TGTGCCAGCAGCCTCCCACCTTGGGGGGGGGAGTTCTTC.

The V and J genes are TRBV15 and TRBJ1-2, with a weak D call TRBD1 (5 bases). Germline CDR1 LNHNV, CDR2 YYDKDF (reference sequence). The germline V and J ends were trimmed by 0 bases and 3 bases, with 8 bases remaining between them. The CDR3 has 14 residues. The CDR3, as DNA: TGTGCCACCAGCAGAGATACAGGCTACTATGGCTACACCTTC. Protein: CATSRDTGYYGYTF.

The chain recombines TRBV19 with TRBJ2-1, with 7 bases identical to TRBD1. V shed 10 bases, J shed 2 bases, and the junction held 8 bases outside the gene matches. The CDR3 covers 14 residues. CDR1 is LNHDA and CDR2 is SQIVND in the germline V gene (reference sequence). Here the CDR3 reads CATQDQGAYNEQFF. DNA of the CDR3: TGTGCCACTCAGGATCAGGGGGCCTACAATGAGCAGTTCTTC.

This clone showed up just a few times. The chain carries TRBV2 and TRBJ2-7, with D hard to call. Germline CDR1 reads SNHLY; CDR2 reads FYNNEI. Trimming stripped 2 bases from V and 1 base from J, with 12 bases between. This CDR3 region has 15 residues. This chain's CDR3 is CASSEMLRVSYEQYF. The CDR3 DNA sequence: TGTGCCAGCAGTGAAATGCTTCGGGTTTCCTACGAGCAGTACTTC.

The CDR3 here is CAWNRDSPLHF. The CDR3 nucleotides are TGTGCCTGGAACCGGGATTCACCCCTCCACTTT. The J gene is TRBJ1-6, the V gene TRBV30; no definite D call. CDR1 is GTSNPN, CDR2 SVGIG, per germline (reference sequence). This CDR3 has 11 amino acids. Between the trimmed V and J ends, which lost 4 bases and 8 bases, there was a span of 6 bases.